One and the same sample provided the 2 T cell receptor beta chains below, sequenced in a study of T cell clonotyping in hematopoietic cell transplantation. Clones were sequenced by immunoSEQ multiplex PCR, and TCRdb holds only the in-frame ones, with some missing. The table lists 13,000 to 15,000 clones, more than 75% of them singletons, with 9.5% to 15% in the top ten. The sample in question was PBMCs, obtained 100 days after allogeneic stem cell transplant. These receptors all stem from a male patient aged 50 or older who had an allogeneic stem cell transplant from an unrelated donor, so T cells may come from the graft donor. Some clones in this sample may be carry-over from other donors' samples.

This clone has only one observation. The J gene is TRBJ1-6, the V gene TRBV6-5; D remains ambiguous. Germline V lookup: CDR1 MNHEY, CDR2 SVGAGI. Between the trimmed V and J ends, which lost 2 bases and 3 bases, there was a span of 11 bases. The CDR3 is 16 residues long. CDR3 loop: CASSYRAEIYNSPLHF. The DNA of the CDR3 is TGTGCCAGCAGTTACCGGGCGGAGATCTATAATTCACCCCTCCACTTT.

The gene calls are TRBV5-6 and TRBJ1-2; 7 bases match TRBD1. Germline loops: CDR1 SGHDT, CDR2 YYEEEE. V lost 4 bases and J lost 8; bases outside the gene matches: 11. The CDR3 runs to 14 residues. CDR3 sequence reads: CASSPDLHRGGYTF. Written as DNA, the CDR3 is TGTGCCAGCAGCCCCGACCTGCACAGGGGCGGCTACACCTTC.